This section outlines one T cell receptor (beta chain) sequence together with its context. What it binds is unknown. CDR1 is GTSNPN, CDR2 SVGIG, per germline (reference sequence). This CDR3 region has 13 residues. Trimming cost V 3 bases and J 7 bases; bases outside gene matches: 7. The PCR used 60 Vbeta and 13 Jbeta primers. In the original processing: A follow-up analysis tallied tens of millions of unique TCR beta chains, some 9.9 million shared. The data were produced by immunoSEQ multiplex PCR, yet TCRdb's version contains in-frame clones alone and is incomplete. The V and J calls and clone size were taken over from that table, and D and trimming were inferred from the DNA. The sample yields about 110,000 clones, roughly 82% seen once. This specimen comes from a study of cytomegalovirus exposure and HLA in healthy donors. Study outcomes and limitations: As a later analysis showed, several of the most significant clusters appeared to be linked to common viral pathogens.

The V and J genes are TRBV30 and TRBJ1-1; 8 bases map to TRBD1. The sequence was obtained from a woman between 45 and 65 years old in good health and CMV-seropositive. Material for sequencing was PBMCs. CDR3 sequence (DNA): TGTGCCTGGAGAAAGGACAGGGCGGGTGAAGCTTTCTTT. Translated, it gives CAWRKDRAGEAFF.